Each of the 4 T cell receptor beta chains below was sequenced from the same sample in a study of vaccination effects on CD4 cells after COVID-19 (dated by TCRdb to 2021 to 2024). Their cognate antigens are unknown. In the ViraFEST assay, PBMC were stimulated with viral peptide pools, and TCR sequencing was then used to find antigen-specific CD4+ T cell clonotypes based on their expansion. After more than 9 days of culture, CD4+ T cells were isolated with the EasySep CD4+ T cell isolation kit. Convalescent patients had PCR-confirmed SARS-CoV-2 infection between March and December 2020, before Alpha, Beta and Delta variants emerged in the United States. Receptor amplification or capture employed the immunoSEQ multiplex PCR assay. Drawn from immuneACCESS, this table holds only the in-frame rearrangements with V and J called that TCRdb kept. Clones are partly lost; checked studies trace under half to an unresolved V gene and leave the rest unexplained. This sample comprises tens of thousands of clones, over 65% of them detected only once. Around 5% of the sample goes to the ten largest clones.

The sample consisted of CD4+ T cells from PBMCs cultured with HIV peptides, taken before COVID-19 vaccination. The intended sense of this specimen's cell subset or site label: HIV-1 Nef peptide pool negative control/reference culture. Receptor source: a human donor who had a prior SARS-CoV-2 infection.

This clone was detected a few times. For the CDR3, the DNA is TGTGCCAGCTCACGCCACCCGACAGGCGAGACTGAAGCTTTCTTT. As protein: CASSRHPTGETEAFF. This sequence joins TRBV18 and TRBJ1-1; tentative D call: TRBD1 (6 bases). V lost 4 bases to trimming and J lost 5 bases, with 17 bases between them. Germline CDR1 and CDR2: KGHSH and LQKENI. This CDR3 contains 15 residues. Together with reference TRBV18 and TRBJ1-1, the CDR3 gives the full variable domain: NAGVMQNPRHLVRRRGQEARLRCSPMKGHSHVYWYRQLPEEGLKFMVYLQKENIIDESGMPKERFSAEFPKEGPSILRIQQVVRGDSAAYFCASSRHPTGETEAFFGQGTRLTVV.

The rearrangement uses TRBV7-3 and TRBJ2-1, with 7 nucleotides matching TRBD2. The V gene's germline CDR1 is SGHTA and CDR2 FQGTGA. The length of the CDR3 is 15 residues. J lost 5 bases, V lost 5 bases, and 9 bases had no gene match. CDR3 coding DNA: TGTGCCAGCAGCGTCGGGACTAACCCGAACAATGAGCAGTTCTTC. It codes for CASSVGTNPNNEQFF.

The chain links TRBV18 to TRBJ1-2; 8 bases are shared with TRBD1. Germline CDR1 reads KGHSH; CDR2 reads LQKENI. V dropped 5 bases and J dropped 3; count of bases not matched to a gene: 8. This CDR3 is 15 amino acids long. CDR3 amino acids: CASSEGQGGDYGYTF. In DNA form, the CDR3 reads TGTGCCAGCTCAGAAGGACAGGGAGGGGACTATGGCTACACCTTC.

The gene calls are TRBV6-5 and TRBJ2-7, with 12 bases matching TRBD2. V was clipped by 5 bases and J by 2 bases; unmatched bases: 4. Germline CDR1 reads MNHEY; CDR2 reads SVGAGI. CDR3 size: 15 residues. DNA of the CDR3: TGTGCCAGCAGTCAACTAGCGGGGGGCGCCTACGAGCAGTACTTC. The encoded protein is CASSQLAGGAYEQYF.